One sample yielded the 23 T cell receptor beta chains listed below, sequenced in a study of PD-L1 blockade in urothelial cancer. Sequenced by immunoSEQ multiplex PCR; TCRdb stores in-frame clones only, minus some. The sample holds more than 90,000 clones; over 80% are singletons and the top ten take around 8%. The time point is: peripheral blood 6 weeks after treatment start. Sequencing used PBMCs, obtained around atezolizumab (anti-PD-L1) treatment. These receptors all come from a man between 65 and 85 years old with urothelial cancer.

The genes are TRBV6-1 and TRBJ2-1; 12 positions agree with TRBD1. CDR1 and CDR2 (germline): MNHNS, SASEGT. The CDR3 length is 20 residues. The junction had 14 bases not matched to a gene; V was cut back by 2 bases and J by 3 bases. The CDR3 bases are TGTGCCAGCAGTGAACCTGGGACAGGGGGCCGGCTAGCGGGCTACAATGAGCAGTTCTTC. Amino acids: CASSEPGTGGRLAGYNEQFF.

The chain joins TRBV7-6 to TRBJ2-3, with TRBD1 matching over 7 bases. V dropped 5 bases and J dropped 0; count of bases not matched to a gene: 5. The CDR3 is 15 amino acids. Germline values: CDR1 SGHVS, CDR2 FNYEAQ. The CDR3 DNA reads as TGTGCCAGCAGCCTATCGACAGGGAGCACAGATACGCAGTATTTT. Translation gives CASSLSTGSTDTQYF.

This chain connects TRBV2 to TRBJ1-2, with 7 positions matching TRBD1. This CDR3 contains 13 residues. Germline lookup yields CDR1 SNHLY and CDR2 FYNNEI. Trimming removed 6 bases from V and 2 bases from J; junction bases left unmatched: 3. The CDR3 nucleotides read TGTGCCAGCAGATTGGGACAGAACTATGGCTACACCTTC. Translated: CASRLGQNYGYTF.

The chain joins TRBV5-1 to TRBJ2-7; 8 bases line up with TRBD1. J was trimmed by 7 bases and V by 4 bases; bases with no gene match: 10. The CDR3 sequence is 14 residues long. Germline loops: CDR1 SGHRS, CDR2 YFSETQ. CDR3 amino acids: CASSPGQGMGEQYF. DNA of the CDR3: TGCGCCAGCAGCCCTGGACAGGGAATGGGAGAGCAGTACTTC.

This chain links TRBV5-8 with TRBJ2-7, with TRBD1 matching 9 bases. The junction had 3 bases not matched to a gene; V was cut back by 0 bases and J by 2 bases. CDR3 length equals 15 residues. Germline V CDR1 and CDR2: SGHTS, YDEGEE. The CDR3 DNA sequence: TGTGCCAGCAGCTTGGACGGACAGGGGACCTACGAGCAGTACTTC. It yields the protein CASSLDGQGTYEQYF.

The J gene is TRBJ1-1, the V gene TRBV7-2; 8 positions agree with TRBD1. Trimming at V came to 4 bases and at J to 5 bases, leaving 6 bases not matched to a gene. The CDR3 totals 14 residues. Germline CDR1 is SGHTA and CDR2 is FQGNSA. In DNA form, the CDR3 reads TGTGCCAGCAGCTACACAGGGGGTATTACTGAAGCTTTCTTT. Its protein product is CASSYTGGITEAFF.

This chain links TRBV19 with TRBJ1-2; 9 positions match TRBD1. The germline V gene has CDR1 LNHDA and CDR2 SQIVND (reference sequence). The J segment lost 4 bases and the V segment lost 4 bases, leaving 7 bases of the junction unmatched. CDR3 length: 15 residues. The CDR3 here is CASSTPDRGGYGYTF. The CDR3 DNA follows: TGTGCCAGTAGTACTCCGGACAGGGGAGGCTATGGCTACACCTTC. The full variable domain, rest sourced from reference TRBV19 and TRBJ1-2, is DGGITQSPKYLFRKEGQNVTLSCEQNLNHDAMYWYRQDPGQGLRLIYYSQIVNDFQKGDIAEGYSVSREKKESFPLTVTSAQKNPTAFYLCASSTPDRGGYGYTFGSGTRLTVV.

The chain uses TRBV7-2 and TRBJ1-2; D is unclear. The ends were cut back, 5 bases at V and 4 bases at J, with 17 bases in the middle. This CDR3 region has 15 residues. Germline V gene sequence: CDR1 SGHTA, CDR2 FQGNSA. The CDR3 region has the DNA TGTGCCAGCAGCGCGGGCGGGCGGACGGTCTATGGCTACACCTTC. Its translation: CASSAGGRTVYGYTF. Full variable domain (outside the CDR3, taken from reference TRBV7-2 and TRBJ1-2): GAGVSQSPSNKVTEKGKDVELRCDPISGHTALYWYRQSLGQGLEFLIYFQGNSAPDKSGLPSDRFSAERTGGSVSTLTIQRTQQEDSAVYLCASSAGGRTVYGYTFGSGTRLTVV.

The chain uses TRBV30 and TRBJ2-3, with 7 bases fitting TRBD2. The germline V gene encodes CDR1 GTSNPN and CDR2 SVGIG (reference sequence). This CDR3 has 14 residues. With V trimmed by 4 bases and J by 1 base, 5 bases remained unmatched. The CDR3 region is CAWTNRGGTDTQYF. CDR3 coding DNA: TGTGCCTGGACCAACCGGGGGGGCACAGATACGCAGTATTTT.

CDR3 bases: TGTGCCAGCAGTTCGACTAGCGGGAGTACCGGGGAGCTGTTTTTT. Translation: CASSSTSGSTGELFF. The chain uses TRBV9 and TRBJ2-2; 12 bases are a match to TRBD2. The CDR3 is 15 residues long. V trimming: 5 bases; J trimming: 5 bases; junction bases outside the gene matches: 4. Germline CDR1 reads SGDLS; CDR2 reads YYNGEE. Variable domain in full (rest from reference TRBV9 and TRBJ2-2): DSGVTQTPKHLITATGQRVTLRCSPRSGDLSVYWYQQSLDQGLQFLIQYYNGEERAKGNILERFSAQQFPDLHSELNLSSLELGDSALYFCASSSTSGSTGELFFGEGSRLTVL.

This clone has a handful of counts. The junction departs from germline at one end; a sequencing error may be responsible. This rearrangement joins TRBV6-5 to TRBJ2-7, with a weak D call TRBD1 (6 bases). The CDR3 length is 12 residues. Germline CDR1 MNHEY, CDR2 SVGAGI. The CDR3 bases are TGTGCCAGCAGTTACTCCCGGCAGGGGTGGGTCTTC. Protein sequence: CASSYSRQGWVF.

The chain combines TRBV6-5 with TRBJ2-7, with 9 bases aligning to TRBD1. V shed 8 bases, J shed 1 base, and the junction held 6 bases outside the gene matches. There are 14 residues in the CDR3. Germline lookup yields CDR1 MNHEY and CDR2 SVGAGI. CDR3 loop: CASLSGTGSYEQYF. The DNA of the CDR3 is TGTGCCAGCCTTTCGGGGACAGGGTCCTACGAGCAGTACTTC.

This clone was counted between two and nine times. V usage is TRBV19 and J usage is TRBJ1-2, with 7 bases lining up with TRBD1. With V trimmed by 2 bases and J by 4 bases, 4 bases remained unmatched. Germline values: CDR1 LNHDA, CDR2 SQIVND (reference sequence). The CDR3 length is 14 residues. Here the CDR3 DNA reads TGTGCCAGTAGTATACTTCAGGGGGGCTATGGCTACACCTTC. This gives the protein CASSILQGGYGYTF.

The J gene is TRBJ1-6, the V gene TRBV5-5; D perhaps matches TRBD1 (6 bases). Trimming removed 4 bases from V and 8 bases from J, with 16 bases in between. CDR1 is SGHKS and CDR2 is YYEKEE in the germline V gene (reference sequence). CDR3 length equals 15 residues. DNA for the CDR3: TGTGCCAGCAGCGCGCTCAGGGGTGCGGATTCACCCCTCCACTTT. Amino acids: CASSALRGADSPLHF.

This clone was seen at least ten times. The chain recombines TRBV2 with TRBJ1-2, with D possibly matching TRBD1 (5 bases). Trimming cost V 8 bases and J 4 bases, with 17 bases left between them. This CDR3 region has 14 residues. Germline CDR1 and CDR2: SNHLY and FYNNEI. The CDR3 loop is CASSRAGNGYGYTF. DNA of the CDR3: TGTGCCAGCTCTAGAGCAGGGAACGGCTATGGCTACACCTTC.

The CDR3 DNA reads as TGTGCCAGCAGCTTTGGGACTAGCCGGAACAATGAGCAGTTCTTC. Its protein product is CASSFGTSRNNEQFF. The chain joins TRBV5-6 to TRBJ2-1, with 9 bases lining up with TRBD2. This CDR3 contains 15 residues. V trimming: 2 bases; J trimming: 5 bases; junction bases outside the gene matches: 5. CDR1 is SGHDT, CDR2 YYEEEE, per germline.

V and J are TRBV5-1 and TRBJ2-7; D perhaps matches TRBD1 (6 bases). This CDR3 is built from 17 residues. Germline V gives CDR1 SGHRS, CDR2 YFSETQ. Trimming removed 0 bases at V and 2 bases at J, with 18 bases between. The CDR3 loop is CASSLGQAASLPYEQYF. CDR3 sequence (DNA): TGCGCCAGCAGCTTGGGACAGGCCGCCAGTCTTCCCTACGAGCAGTACTTC. Based on the CDR3 plus reference TRBV5-1 and TRBJ2-7, the full variable domain is KAGVTQTPRYLIKTRGQQVTLSCSPISGHRSVSWYQQTPGQGLQFLFEYFSETQRNKGNFPGRFSGRQFSNSRSEMNVSTLELGDSALYLCASSLGQAASLPYEQYFGPGTRLTVT.

The genes are TRBV11-2 and TRBJ1-6, with D unclear. The CDR3 has 14 residues. V lost 3 bases to trimming and J lost 7 bases, with 10 bases between them. Germline V gives CDR1 SGHAT, CDR2 FQNNGV. The CDR3 spells CASSFVRRNSPLHF. The DNA of the CDR3 is TGTGCCAGCAGCTTTGTCAGAAGAAATTCACCCCTCCACTTT. Filled out from reference TRBV11-2 and TRBJ1-6, the complete variable domain reads EAGVAQSPRYKIIEKRQSVAFWCNPISGHATLYWYQQILGQGPKLLIQFQNNGVVDDSQLPKDRFSAERLKGVDSTLKIQPAKLEDSAVYLCASSFVRRNSPLHFGNGTRLTVT.

The gene calls are TRBV5-1 and TRBJ1-1; tentative D call: TRBD1 (5 bases). V was shortened by 4 bases and J by 3 bases, with 16 bases between the two germline ends. The CDR3 extends over 15 amino acids. CDR1 and CDR2 (germline): SGHRS, YFSETQ. The chain's CDR3 is CASSPGGGLYTEAFF. The CDR3 nucleotides are TGCGCCAGCAGCCCGGGGGGAGGGCTGTACACTGAAGCTTTCTTT.

The rearrangement uses TRBV4-2 and TRBJ2-1, with 10 bases fitting TRBD1. Germline values: CDR1 LGHNA, CDR2 YNFKEQ. The CDR3 totals 18 residues. The V gene end was trimmed by 0 bases and the J gene end by 8 bases; junction bases not matched to a gene: 13. CDR3 DNA sequence: TGTGCCAGCAGCCAAGATATCCTGGGACAGGGGATCTTGGATGAGCAGTTCTTC. It codes for CASSQDILGQGILDEQFF.

The chain combines TRBV6-6 with TRBJ1-1; 7 bases line up with TRBD1. Germline CDR1 reads MNHNY; CDR2 reads SVGAGI (reference sequence). Losses at the gene ends were 6 bases for V and 1 base for J; bases not matched to a gene: 5. The CDR3 has 14 residues. Here the CDR3 DNA reads TGTGCCAGCAGAGACAGGGTGAGGAACACTGAAGCTTTCTTT. This codes for CASRDRVRNTEAFF.

V is TRBV6-1 and J is TRBJ1-5; D ambiguous. The length of the CDR3 is 13 residues. The V and J ends lost 6 bases and 5 bases respectively, with 11 bases between them. Germline CDR1 MNHNS, CDR2 SASEGT. CDR3 bases: TGTGCCAGCAGCCCGGAGGGCGATCAGCCCCAGCATTTT. Translated: CASSPEGDQPQHF.

V and J are TRBV7-3 and TRBJ2-3; 7 nucleotides line up with TRBD2. Germline V gives CDR1 SGHTA, CDR2 FQGTGA. The ends lost 1 base at V and 2 bases at J; junction bases unmatched: 12. CDR3 length equals 18 residues. DNA for the CDR3: TGTGCCAGCAGCTTAAGTCTGGTAGGGAGGGCTAACACAGATACGCAGTATTTT. Protein: CASSLSLVGRANTDTQYF.